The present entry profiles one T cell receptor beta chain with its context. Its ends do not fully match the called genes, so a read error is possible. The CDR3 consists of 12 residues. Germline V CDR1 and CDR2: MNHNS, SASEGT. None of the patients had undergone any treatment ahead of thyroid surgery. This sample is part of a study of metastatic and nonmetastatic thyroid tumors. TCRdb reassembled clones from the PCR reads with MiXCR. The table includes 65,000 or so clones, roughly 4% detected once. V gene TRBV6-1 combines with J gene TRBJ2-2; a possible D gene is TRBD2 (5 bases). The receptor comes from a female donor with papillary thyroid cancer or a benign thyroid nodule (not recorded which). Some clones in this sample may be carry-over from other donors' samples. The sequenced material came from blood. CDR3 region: CASIYRTGEQLF. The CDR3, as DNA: TGTGCCAGCATTTATCGCACCGGGGAGCAGTTATTT.